What follows is one TCR beta chain and its context. This clonotype was detected only a few times. It lacks a known antigen. Nothing much larger sits one base from this clone, and base qualities are not available. These data originate in a study of T cells after yellow fever vaccination (dated by TCRdb to between 2017 and 2020). As for the study more broadly: The SMART-Seq v4 Ultra Low Input RNA kit was used to prepare libraries from fractions with low cell numbers. To follow T-cell clones before and after both primary and booster YFV17D yellow fever vaccination, bulk TCR alpha and beta repertoires underwent longitudinal sequencing. Blood was collected at multiple timepoints before and after primary and secondary immunization, and bulk PBMC replicates and cell subsets were isolated. Two healthy male donors, one aged 18 to 29 and one aged 30 to 40 years, made up the cohort. Study-wide findings and limitations: A small share of clonotypes was detected in both CD4 and CD8 compartments, with the overlap likely arising from convergent recombination. Computational filtering was needed because FACS-sorted repertoires could contain abundant contaminating clonotypes from the bulk population. Most clones expanded after primary vaccination were re-detected after the booster (almost 97% of CD4 and more than 70% of CD8), suggesting broad memory maintenance. Because only a couple of donors were included in the study, the extent to which the findings can be generalized is limited. Compared with the primary T-cell response, the secondary T-cell response was faster but weaker, reaching its peak on day 5 rather than on day 15.

Spanning cysteine to phenylalanine, the CDR3 consists of 17 amino acids. The read is trimmed to its CDR3 DNA, 51 bases read in frame from base 1. The germline V end is reduced by 5 bases and the J end by 1 base; junction bases left unmatched: 8. CDR1 and CDR2 (SGHVS, FQNEAQ) derive from the germline V gene. These reads were obtained on an Illumina NovaSeq 6000. TCR cDNA was made using 5'RACE template switching, a step that added a universal primer site and unique molecular identifiers. Priming of cDNA synthesis was performed from both the TCR alpha and TCR beta constant segments. Libraries were amplified in two PCR steps, with sample barcodes and sequencing adapters added in the second step. Sequencing of the libraries was done on either Illumina HiSeq 2500 (2x100 bp) or NovaSeq (2x150 bp). The authors processed their data as follows. MIGEC was used to demultiplex reads and collapse the reads into UMI consensus sequences, and MiXCR was used for V(D)J alignment. Clonotypes responding to the vaccine were identified with edgeR on replicate PBMC samples, with the criteria of FDR below 0.01 and a log2 fold change above 5 up to day 15. Each bulk clonotype received a CD4 or CD8 identity based on whether the sequenced CD4 or CD8 repertoire contained that clonotype at higher abundance. TCRdb trimmed public reads at Q25 via fastp, called clones via MiXCR and kept in-frame beta chains. Entries that share a CDR3 protein sequence are merged under the most common genes and DNA. TCRdb, rather than the study authors, made the V and J calls. For this sample there are approximately 120,000 distinct CDR3 sequences; almost 9% appear just once. Of the sample, approximately 39% falls within the top ten clones.

The treatment or condition label on this specimen signifies: live attenuated yellow fever vaccine strain. A standard Ficoll-Paque protocol was used to isolate PBMCs from peripheral blood. CD4 and CD8 T-cell fractions were isolated with Dynabeads CD4 and CD8 positive selection kits. TriZol was used to extract RNA from bulk PBMCs, from CD4 and CD8 fractions, and from dextramer-positive and dextramer-negative fractions. The V and J segments used are TRBV7-8 and TRBJ1-5; the central 10 bases match TRBD1. The origin of this receptor is a man younger than 30 who received the YFV17D yellow fever vaccine. Sequencing was performed on CD8+ T cells sorted from PBMCs, taken on the day of the yellow fever booster vaccination. The DNA sequence is as follows: TGTGCCAGCAGCCTAGGGACAGGGGCGACGAGCAATCAGCCCCAGCATTTT. Its protein is CASSLGTGATSNQPQHF.